This is a list of T cell receptor beta chains from one sample in a study of technical replicates of blood from several donors. Profiled with immunoSEQ multiplex PCR; TCRdb holds only in-frame clones, not every one. The repertoire holds tens of thousands of clones, with roughly 95% as singletons. The sequencing sample was made of T cells isolated from PBMCs. The receptors come from a human donor in good health. Both conserved end residues are part of each CDR3. D genes are given only for firm matches. The size field is filled for only some rows; it gives once, few, many or a size class.

DNA	CDR3	D	J	V	size
TGTGCCAGCAGCCTCGGGGTAGCTGCTAGCACAGATACGCAGTATTTT	CASSLGVAASTDTQYF	-	TRBJ2-3	TRBV5-6	-
TGTGCCATCAGTGTAATTCGGGCAGATACGCAGTATTTT	CAISVIRADTQYF	-	TRBJ2-3	TRBV10-3	-
TGTGCCAGCAGTTGGGGGGTCACTGAAGCTTTCTTT	CASSWGVTEAFF	-	TRBJ1-1	TRBV28	-
TGTGCCAGCAGCCAAGAACTAGGAGGGACAGATACGCAGTATTTT	CASSQELGGTDTQYF	-	TRBJ2-3	TRBV4-2	-
TGTGCCATCAGTGAGTCCCAGTACGAGCAGTACTTC	CAISESQYEQYF	-	TRBJ2-7	TRBV10-3	once
TGTGCCAGCTCAGTGGGGGGGCTGGACACTGAAGCTTTCTTT	CASSVGGLDTEAFF	-	TRBJ1-1	TRBV18	-
TGTGCCAGCAGCACAGGGTTTGACTATGGCTACACCTTC	CASSTGFDYGYTF	-	TRBJ1-2	TRBV11-2	-
TGTGCCAGCGGAGACAGAAGATCTGGGGCCAACGTCCTGACTTTC	CASGDRRSGANVLTF	-	TRBJ2-6	TRBV6-5	-
TGTGCCAGCAGCCCGACTAGCGGGGGGAAAGAGACCCAGTACTTC	CASSPTSGGKETQYF	TRBD2	TRBJ2-5	TRBV14	-
TGTGCCAGCTCACCGACAGGGAGTGGCTACACCTTC	CASSPTGSGYTF	TRBD1	TRBJ1-2	TRBV18	-
TGTGCCAGCAGCCTCCGACTGGCTGTATACAATGAGCAGTTCTTC	CASSLRLAVYNEQFF	-	TRBJ2-1	TRBV14	-
TGTGCCAGCAGCTGGACTAGCGGGAGCACCGAGACCCAGTACTTC	CASSWTSGSTETQYF	TRBD2	TRBJ2-5	TRBV7-6	once
TGTGCCAGCAGTGATCGGGTCAGACAGGGGGCTCAGCCCCAGCATTTT	CASSDRVRQGAQPQHF	TRBD1	TRBJ1-5	TRBV6-1	-
TGCAGCGTAATACCGGGACTACAAAATGAGCAGTTCTTC	CSVIPGLQNEQFF	TRBD2	TRBJ2-1	TRBV29-1	-
TGCAGCGGCGCCCTGTTGGCGGGAATCAATGAGCAGTTCTTC	CSGALLAGINEQFF	-	TRBJ2-1	TRBV29-1	once
TGTGCCAGCACCAATAGTGCACTTAGCACAGATACGCAGTATTTT	CASTNSALSTDTQYF	-	TRBJ2-3	TRBV27	-
TGCGCCAGCAGCCAAGCCTTCAAGGGGGAAGGGACCTACAATGAGCAGTTCTTC	CASSQAFKGEGTYNEQFF	-	TRBJ2-1	TRBV4-3	-
TGTGCCAGTAGTGGGACAGGGGATCAGCCCCAGCATTTT	CASSGTGDQPQHF	TRBD1	TRBJ1-5	TRBV19	-
TGTGCCACCTCAGGGATCTACAATGAGCAGTTCTTC	CATSGIYNEQFF	-	TRBJ2-1	TRBV6-5	-
TGTGCCAGCAGCGTAGGACTAGCGGGAGGGGAAGATACGCAGTATTTT	CASSVGLAGGEDTQYF	TRBD2	TRBJ2-3	TRBV9	-
TGTGCCAGCAGCCAAGATGGTGAGGGAGGGGCCAACGTCCTGACTTTC	CASSQDGEGGANVLTF	-	TRBJ2-6	TRBV14	-
TGCGCCAGCAGCCCGGACAACTCTGGGGCCAACGTCCTGACTTTC	CASSPDNSGANVLTF	-	TRBJ2-6	TRBV4-3	-
TGTGCCAGCTCACAAATGCAAGGACCGTCGGGGGACGAGCAGTACTTC	CASSQMQGPSGDEQYF	-	TRBJ2-7	TRBV18	-
TGTGCCAGTAGTAAACGACTAGCTGTACAAGAGACCCAGTACTTC	CASSKRLAVQETQYF	TRBD2	TRBJ2-5	TRBV19	-
TGTGCCAGCAGTGAAATGCCACAGGGGGATAGGAATGAGCAGTTCTTC	CASSEMPQGDRNEQFF	TRBD1	TRBJ2-1	TRBV6-1	-
TGCGCCAGCAGCTTGGGTGACAGGGAGCAGTTCTTC	CASSLGDREQFF	-	TRBJ2-1	TRBV5-1	-
TGTGCCAGCAGCGTCGGGACTAGCGTATACGAGCAGTACTTC	CASSVGTSVYEQYF	TRBD2	TRBJ2-7	TRBV9	-
TGTGCCAGCAGCCAAGCCCAGGGGAATCAGCCCCAGCATTTT	CASSQAQGNQPQHF	-	TRBJ1-5	TRBV7-3	-
TGTGCCAGCAGTTACCCGGGACTTTCTGTCGATACGCAGTATTTT	CASSYPGLSVDTQYF	-	TRBJ2-3	TRBV28	-
TGCGCCAGCAGCCAAGATTTAGGACTAGCGGGAGTTAGAAACGAGCAGTACTTC	CASSQDLGLAGVRNEQYF	TRBD2	TRBJ2-7	TRBV4-1	-
TGTGCCAGCAGCTGGACTTCGACTGGCTCCAATGAGCAGTTCTTC	CASSWTSTGSNEQFF	-	TRBJ2-1	TRBV7-9	once
TGTGCCAGCAGTAAAAGACTAGCGGAGGATCACAACGAGCAGTACTTC	CASSKRLAEDHNEQYF	TRBD2	TRBJ2-7	TRBV27	-
TGTGCCAGTAGTCCCCATATAGGACTAGCGGGTTCCCGCGGCGAGCAGTACTTC	CASSPHIGLAGSRGEQYF	TRBD2	TRBJ2-7	TRBV19	-
TGCGCCAGCAGCCAAGTGGGAGAAAATCAGCCCCAGCATTTT	CASSQVGENQPQHF	-	TRBJ1-5	TRBV4-1	-
TGCGCCAGCAGCTTAGGGGGATCCAACAAATACACCTTC	CASSLGGSNKYTF	-	TRBJ1-2	TRBV5-1	-
TGTGCCAGTAGTATAGTTGGGCAGCCCTTCAGGGAGACCCAGTACTTC	CASSIVGQPFRETQYF	-	TRBJ2-5	TRBV19	-
TGTGCCAGCAGCTTAGGGGCCGTGGAATCCTACGAGCAGTACTTC	CASSLGAVESYEQYF	-	TRBJ2-7	TRBV7-3	-
TGTGCCAGCAGCCAAGGTTTAGGCACAGATACGCAGTATTTT	CASSQGLGTDTQYF	-	TRBJ2-3	TRBV4-2	-
TGTGCCTGGAGTGCGGGGTCGCCCCAGCATTTT	CAWSAGSPQHF	-	TRBJ1-5	TRBV30	-
TGTGCCACCAGCTCGGGGTCCAACACGCAGTATTTT	CATSSGSNTQYF	-	TRBJ2-3	TRBV15	-
TGTGCCAGCAGTTTTGCAGGCTCCACTGAAGCTTTCTTT	CASSFAGSTEAFF	-	TRBJ1-1	TRBV27	-
TGCGCCAGCAAGGAGGGAGAACGTGAAAAACTGTTTTTT	CASKEGEREKLFF	-	TRBJ1-4	TRBV5-1	few